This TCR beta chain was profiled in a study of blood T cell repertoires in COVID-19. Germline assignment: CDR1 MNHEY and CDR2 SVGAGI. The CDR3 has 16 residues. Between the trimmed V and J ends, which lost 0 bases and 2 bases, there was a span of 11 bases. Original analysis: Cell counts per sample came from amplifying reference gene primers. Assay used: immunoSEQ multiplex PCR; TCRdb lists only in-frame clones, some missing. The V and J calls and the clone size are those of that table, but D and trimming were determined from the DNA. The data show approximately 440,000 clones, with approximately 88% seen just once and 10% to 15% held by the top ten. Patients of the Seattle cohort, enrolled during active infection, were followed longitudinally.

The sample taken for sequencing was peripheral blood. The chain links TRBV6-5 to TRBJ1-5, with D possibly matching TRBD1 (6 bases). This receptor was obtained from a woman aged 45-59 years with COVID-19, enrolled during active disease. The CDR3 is CASSYSGGGGNQPQHF. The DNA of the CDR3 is TGTGCCAGCAGTTACTCGGGGGGGGGCGGCAATCAGCCCCAGCATTTT.